This TCR beta chain derives from a study of shared clonotypes between healthy human individuals (dated by TCRdb to 2020 to 2021). Regarding the study in general: The cohort included a few men and two women between 18 and 49 years of age. To increase sequencing depth and limit assay-specific biases, different laboratories used diverse techniques to prepare libraries and sequence TCR repertoires. Per donor, three plates each were used for CD4 naive and CD4 memory, two for CD8 naive, and one for CD8 memory. To estimate repertoire size and how much clonotypes are shared between individuals, the study performed deep sequencing of blood TCR repertoires from five healthy adults. Per donor, leukapheresis produced somewhere between about 0.94 and 10 billion PBMCs. Study-wide findings and limitations: Higher generation probabilities were observed for clonotypes shared by all four sorted-subset donors than for non-shared clonotypes. Naive subsets generally had larger estimated clonotype richness than memory subsets. Sharing across a few donors was observed for approximately 5% of naive CD4, 3% to 3.5% of naive CD8, 2.3% of memory CD4, and about 0.39% of memory CD8 clonotypes. Sampling was restricted to blood, and TCR repertoires in tissue are likely to differ from TCR repertoires in blood. The genetic and exposure-history diversity represented was limited by the small number of donors. Pairwise subsampling led to the expectation that sequencing depth would affect the degree of clonotype sharing among donors. Even with the large sequencing depth, rarefaction of the sorted-subset datasets indicated that sequencing was incomplete.

The donors were healthy, HIV-negative adults who had no recently reported acute infections or vaccinations. Every donor was a Caucasian adult residing in Nashville, Tennessee, USA. CD4+ T cells were enriched through magnetic negative selection, after which naive cells were positively selected on CD45RA and the remaining negative fraction served as the memory subset. Blood was obtained by leukapheresis, after which PBMCs were separated by Ficoll-Histopaque density gradient centrifugation and cryopreserved in liquid nitrogen vapor phase. Analytical flow cytometry was used to check the purity and quantity of every magnetically sorted T cell population. From each sorted fraction, genomic DNA was isolated and quantified by UV absorbance on a Nanodrop 2000c. TCR CDR3 regions were amplified from genomic DNA by multiplex PCR using the deep immunoSEQ assay. For each cell subset, the extracted genomic DNA was distributed evenly across all wells of several immunoSEQ 96-well plates, and each plate served as one replicate. For sorted subsets, approximately 200 ng of genomic DNA, equivalent to roughly 30,000 T cell genomes, went into each replicate PCR. Purified libraries were measured with a Qubit 3.0 fluorometer, size-checked on a Bioanalyzer 2100, and measured again with the KAPA Library Quantification kit. Every immunoSEQ 96-well plate was sequenced on a separate single-read 150-cycle Illumina NextSeq 550 flow cell. From the authors' description of their analysis: Because only junctional sequences without quality scores were contained in the immunoSEQ output, filtering matching that applied to full-length reads could not be performed. Sequences were annotated with PyIR, a Python wrapper for IgBLAST v1.9, and V/J genes and CDR3 were assigned using IMGT germline references. Reads were removed for weak V/J assignments (E-value above 1e-6), missing CDR3, stop codons, out-of-frame junctions, or ambiguous translated residues. V3J clonotypes were defined by identical inferred V gene, J gene, and CDR3 amino acid sequence. To compute the percentage overlap between repertoires, the number of shared unique clonotypes was divided by the size of the smaller repertoire. RTK rarefaction, the Chao1 estimator, and Recon v2.1 estimates of unobserved clonotypes were used to assess repertoire richness. Generation probabilities for all TCRbeta clonotypes obtained by the gDNA method from four donors were computed using OLGA. TCRdb's version of the immuneACCESS table is confined to in-frame rearrangements and falls short of the full clone set. An unresolved V gene accounts for under half of the shortfall where checked; the remainder is of unknown origin. D and trimming come from the DNA, and the V and J calls and clone size come from that table. The sample table contains roughly 1 million clones; only one count was recorded for around 76% of them. 1.4% of the sample is in the top ten clones.

In the case of this clone: Its antigen is not yet known. One base away there is no much larger clone; base qualities are not given. Other DNA sequences within the sample encode an identical CDR3.

The sequenced sample consisted of memory CD4+ T cells sorted from blood. This specimen's cell subset or site label, per the study, means: CD45RA-negative fraction. The TCR was taken from a man younger than 30 in good health.

The bases are TGTGCCAGTAGTATAGGTCCCGGCGAGCAGTACTTC. This gives the protein CASSIGPGEQYF. The chain is made from TRBV19 and TRBJ2-7, with the D segment identity uncertain. Sequences LNHDA (CDR1) and SQIVND (CDR2) are obtained from the germline V gene (reference sequence). Including cysteine and phenylalanine, the CDR3 has 12 amino acids. Left in the record is the CDR3 DNA by itself, 36 bases read in frame from the first base. V sheds 1 base and J sheds 6 bases, leaving 7 bases between their ends.